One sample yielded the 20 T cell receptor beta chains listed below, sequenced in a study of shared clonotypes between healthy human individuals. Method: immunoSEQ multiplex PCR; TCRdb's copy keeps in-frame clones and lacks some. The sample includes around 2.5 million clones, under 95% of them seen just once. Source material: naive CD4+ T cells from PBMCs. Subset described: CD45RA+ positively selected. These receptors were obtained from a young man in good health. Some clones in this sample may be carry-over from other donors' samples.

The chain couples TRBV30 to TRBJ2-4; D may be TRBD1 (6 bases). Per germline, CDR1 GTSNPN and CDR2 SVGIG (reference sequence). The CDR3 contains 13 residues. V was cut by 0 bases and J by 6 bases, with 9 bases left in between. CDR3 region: CAWSVGGRNIQYF. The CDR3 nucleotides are TGTGCCTGGAGTGTAGGGGGTAGAAACATTCAGTACTTC.

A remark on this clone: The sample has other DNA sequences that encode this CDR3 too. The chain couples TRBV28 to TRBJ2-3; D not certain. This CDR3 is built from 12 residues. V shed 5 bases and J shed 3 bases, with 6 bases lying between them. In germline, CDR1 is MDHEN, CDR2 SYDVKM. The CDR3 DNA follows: TGTGCCAGCAGTCCGTATACAGATACGCAGTATTTT. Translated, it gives CASSPYTDTQYF.

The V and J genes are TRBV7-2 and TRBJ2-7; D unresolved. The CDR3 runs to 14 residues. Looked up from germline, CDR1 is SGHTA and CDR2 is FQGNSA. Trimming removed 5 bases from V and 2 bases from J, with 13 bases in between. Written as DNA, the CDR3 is TGTGCCAGCAGCCTCCTGGCGGAGACCTACGAGCAGTACTTC. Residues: CASSLLAETYEQYF.

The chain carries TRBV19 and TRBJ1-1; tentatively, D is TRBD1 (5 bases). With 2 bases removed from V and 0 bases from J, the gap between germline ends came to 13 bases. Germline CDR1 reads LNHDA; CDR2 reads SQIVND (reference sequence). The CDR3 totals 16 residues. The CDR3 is CASSIIYGGMNTEAFF. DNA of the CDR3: TGTGCCAGTAGTATAATCTATGGGGGAATGAACACTGAAGCTTTCTTT.

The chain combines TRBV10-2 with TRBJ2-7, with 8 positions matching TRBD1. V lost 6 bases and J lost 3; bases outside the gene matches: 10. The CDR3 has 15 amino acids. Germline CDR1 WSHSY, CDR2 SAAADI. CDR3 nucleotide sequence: TGCGCCAGCAGGGATGGACAGGGTTTAGGCTACGAGCAGTACTTC. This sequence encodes CASRDGQGLGYEQYF.

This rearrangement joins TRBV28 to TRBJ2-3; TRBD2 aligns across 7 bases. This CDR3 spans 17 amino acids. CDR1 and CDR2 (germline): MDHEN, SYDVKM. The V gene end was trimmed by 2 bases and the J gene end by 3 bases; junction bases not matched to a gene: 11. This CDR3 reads CASSLGDAAGETDTQYF. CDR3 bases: TGTGCCAGCAGTTTAGGGGATGCGGCGGGAGAAACAGATACGCAGTATTTT.

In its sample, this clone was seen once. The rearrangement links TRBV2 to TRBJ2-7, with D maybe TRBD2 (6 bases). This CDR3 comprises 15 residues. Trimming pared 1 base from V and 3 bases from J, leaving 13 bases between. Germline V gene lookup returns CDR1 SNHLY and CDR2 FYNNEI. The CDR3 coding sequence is TGTGCCAGCAGTGAAGGGGGGGTCGACGGCTACGAGCAGTACTTC. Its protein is CASSEGGVDGYEQYF.

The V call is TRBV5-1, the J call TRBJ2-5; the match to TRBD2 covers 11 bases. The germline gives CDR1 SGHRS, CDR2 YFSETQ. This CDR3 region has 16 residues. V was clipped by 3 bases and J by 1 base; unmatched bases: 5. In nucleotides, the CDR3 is TGCGCCAGCAGCTCGGGACTAGCGGAGGGCCAAGAGACCCAGTACTTC. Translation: CASSSGLAEGQETQYF.

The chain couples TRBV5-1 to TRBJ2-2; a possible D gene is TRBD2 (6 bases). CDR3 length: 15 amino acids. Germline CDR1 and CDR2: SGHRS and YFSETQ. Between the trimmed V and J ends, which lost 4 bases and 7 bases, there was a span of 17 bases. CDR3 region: CASSPLSGVSGELFF. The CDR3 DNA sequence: TGCGCCAGCAGCCCACTGTCGGGAGTTAGCGGGGAGCTGTTTTTT.

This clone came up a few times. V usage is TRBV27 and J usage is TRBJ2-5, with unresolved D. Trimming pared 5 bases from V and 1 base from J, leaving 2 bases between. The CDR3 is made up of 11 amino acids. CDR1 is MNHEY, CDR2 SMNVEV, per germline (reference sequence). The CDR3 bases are TGTGCCAGCAGTATCCAAGAGACCCAGTACTTC. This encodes CASSIQETQYF.

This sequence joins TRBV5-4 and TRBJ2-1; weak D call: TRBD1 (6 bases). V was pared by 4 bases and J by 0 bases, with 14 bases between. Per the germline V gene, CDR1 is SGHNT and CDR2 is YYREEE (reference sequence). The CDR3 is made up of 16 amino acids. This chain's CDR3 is CASSGGGSSSYNEQFF. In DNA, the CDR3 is TGTGCCAGCAGCGGGGGCGGGTCGAGCTCCTACAATGAGCAGTTCTTC. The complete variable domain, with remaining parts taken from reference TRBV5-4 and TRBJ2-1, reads ETGVTQSPTHLIKTRGQQVTLRCSSQSGHNTVSWYQQALGQGPQFIFQYYREEENGRGNFPPRFSGLQFPNYSSELNVNALELDDSALYLCASSGGGSSSYNEQFFGPGTRLTVL.

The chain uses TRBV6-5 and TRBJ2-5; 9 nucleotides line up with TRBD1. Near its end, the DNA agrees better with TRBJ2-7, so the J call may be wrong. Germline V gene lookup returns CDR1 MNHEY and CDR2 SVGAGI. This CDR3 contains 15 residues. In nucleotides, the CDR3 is TGTGCCAGCAGCTTGACAGGGGGACTTCTCTACGAGCAGTACTTC. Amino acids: CASSLTGGLLYEQYF.

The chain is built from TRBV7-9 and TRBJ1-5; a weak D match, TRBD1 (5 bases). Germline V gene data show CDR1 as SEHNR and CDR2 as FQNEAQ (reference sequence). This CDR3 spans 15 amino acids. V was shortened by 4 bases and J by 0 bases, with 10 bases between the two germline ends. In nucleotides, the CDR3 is TGTGCCAGCAGCTGGGGGGGTAATAGCAATCAGCCCCAGCATTTT. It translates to CASSWGGNSNQPQHF.

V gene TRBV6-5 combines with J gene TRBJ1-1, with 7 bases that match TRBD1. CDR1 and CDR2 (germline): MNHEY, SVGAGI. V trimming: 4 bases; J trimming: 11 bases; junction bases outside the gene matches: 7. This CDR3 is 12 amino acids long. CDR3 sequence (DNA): TGTGCCAGCAGTTTAAGGGGACAGTTGGCTTTCTTT. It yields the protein CASSLRGQLAFF.

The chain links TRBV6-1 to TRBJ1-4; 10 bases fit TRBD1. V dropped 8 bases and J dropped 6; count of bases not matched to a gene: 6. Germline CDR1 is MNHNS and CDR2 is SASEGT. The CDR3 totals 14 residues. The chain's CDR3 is CASGPTGGYEKLFF. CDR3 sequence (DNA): TGTGCCAGCGGTCCGACAGGGGGCTATGAAAAACTGTTTTTT.

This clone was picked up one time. The chain's CDR3 is CASSPTSGKTGELFF. DNA of the CDR3: TGCGCCAGCAGCCCAACTAGCGGGAAAACCGGGGAGCTGTTTTTT. This sequence joins TRBV4-1 and TRBJ2-2; 10 bases are a match to TRBD2. Germline V gene sequence: CDR1 MGHRA, CDR2 YSYEKL. The CDR3 is made up of 15 amino acids. Trimming removed 4 bases from V and 5 bases from J; junction bases left unmatched: 4.

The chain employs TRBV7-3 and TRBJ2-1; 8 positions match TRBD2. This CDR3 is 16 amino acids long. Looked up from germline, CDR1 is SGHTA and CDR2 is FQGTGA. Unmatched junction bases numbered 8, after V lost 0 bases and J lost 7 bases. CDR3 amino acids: CASSLTPGGARNEQFF. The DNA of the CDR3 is TGTGCCAGCAGCTTAACACCGGGAGGGGCTCGGAATGAGCAGTTCTTC.

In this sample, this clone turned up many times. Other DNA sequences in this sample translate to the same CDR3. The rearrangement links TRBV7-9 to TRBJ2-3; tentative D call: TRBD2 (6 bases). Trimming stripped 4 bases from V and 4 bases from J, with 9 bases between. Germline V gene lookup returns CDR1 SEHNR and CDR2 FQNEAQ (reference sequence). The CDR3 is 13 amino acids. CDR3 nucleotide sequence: TGTGCCAGCAGCTCCTCGGGGGCAGATACGCAGTATTTT. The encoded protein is CASSSSGADTQYF. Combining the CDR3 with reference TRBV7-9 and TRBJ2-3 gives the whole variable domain DTGVSQNPRHKITKRGQNVTFRCDPISEHNRLYWYRQTLGQGPEFLTYFQNEAQLEKSRLLSDRFSAERPKGSFSTLEIQRTEQGDSAMYLCASSSSGADTQYFGPGTRLTVL.

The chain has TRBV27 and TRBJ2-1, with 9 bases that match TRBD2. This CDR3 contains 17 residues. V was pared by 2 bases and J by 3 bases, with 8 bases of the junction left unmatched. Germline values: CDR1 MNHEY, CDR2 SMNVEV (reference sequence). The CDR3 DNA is TGTGCCAGCAGTTTAGCGGGAGGGGGTCGGAGCTACAATGAGCAGTTCTTC. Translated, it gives CASSLAGGGRSYNEQFF.

The CDR3 DNA is TGCGCCAGCAGCTTGGGGACTCATGAGCGGGAGACCCAGTACTTC. It specifies CASSLGTHERETQYF. This rearrangement joins TRBV5-1 to TRBJ2-5; a weak D match, TRBD2 (5 bases). Germline V gene sequence: CDR1 SGHRS, CDR2 YFSETQ. V lost 0 bases and J lost 5, with 14 bases in between. This CDR3 spans 15 amino acids.